One and the same sample provided the 25 T cell receptor beta chains below, sequenced in a study of blood T cell repertoires in COVID-19. Data came from immunoSEQ multiplex PCR; TCRdb stores just in-frame clones and leaves some out. The table includes about 150,000 clones, roughly nine tenths detected once. Sequences were obtained from peripheral blood. These receptors came from a young man with COVID-19, enrolled during active disease.

This chain uses TRBV28 with TRBJ1-1, with 7 bases identical to TRBD1. Germline values: CDR1 MDHEN, CDR2 SYDVKM. The CDR3 loop spans 12 amino acids. V lost 4 bases to trimming and J lost 5 bases; unmatched junction nucleotides: 1. The CDR3 DNA is TGTGCCAGCAGTTCGACAGGGACTGAAGCTTTCTTT. It encodes CASSSTGTEAFF.

In its sample, this clone was seen a few times. The J gene is TRBJ1-3, the V gene TRBV7-9; 8 bases are shared with TRBD1. Germline V lookup: CDR1 SEHNR, CDR2 FQNEAQ (reference sequence). The CDR3 loop spans 15 amino acids. Trimming at V came to 4 bases and at J to 5 bases, leaving 7 bases not matched to a gene. This chain's CDR3 is CASSSTDRERNTIYF. The DNA of the CDR3 is TGTGCCAGCAGCTCCACGGACAGGGAACGAAACACCATATATTTT.

The chain is built from TRBV29-1 and TRBJ2-7, with TRBD1 identical over 8 bases. CDR3 length: 14 residues. Germline lookup yields CDR1 SQVTM and CDR2 ANQGSEA. V was clipped by 6 bases and J by 2 bases; unmatched bases: 9. The CDR3 region has the DNA TGCAGCGTAGCAGGGGGCCCGGACGCCTACGAGCAGTACTTC. Protein: CSVAGGPDAYEQYF.

The chain links TRBV7-3 to TRBJ2-5, with 12 bases that match TRBD1. The CDR3 extends over 17 amino acids. Germline V gene data show CDR1 as SGHTA and CDR2 as FQGTGA. J was trimmed by 5 bases and V by 2 bases; bases with no gene match: 9. The CDR3 loop reads CASSLDGTGGAQETQYF. CDR3 in DNA: TGTGCCAGCAGCTTAGACGGGACAGGGGGCGCCCAGGAGACCCAGTACTTC.

V is TRBV27 and J is TRBJ2-3; maybe TRBD2 (5 bases). This CDR3 has 15 amino acids. Between the trimmed V and J ends, which lost 6 bases and 5 bases, there was a span of 18 bases. CDR1 is MNHEY, CDR2 SMNVEV, per germline (reference sequence). The CDR3 loop reads CASSRWGAIGDTQYF. CDR3 nucleotides: TGTGCCAGCAGCCGGTGGGGAGCTATCGGAGATACGCAGTATTTT.

V usage is TRBV6-5 and J usage is TRBJ1-5; 8 nucleotides match TRBD1. The germline gives CDR1 MNHEY, CDR2 SVGAGI. The CDR3 has 15 residues. V shed 5 bases and J 6 bases; nucleotides not matched to a gene: 9. The CDR3 DNA reads TGTGCCAGCAGTCCCGACAGGGGACGGAGTCAGCCCCAGCATTTT. Translating gives CASSPDRGRSQPQHF.

This sequence joins TRBV11-2 and TRBJ1-5; 8 nucleotides line up with TRBD1. The germline gives CDR1 SGHAT, CDR2 FQNNGV. The CDR3 runs 14 residues. With V trimmed by 4 bases and J by 3 bases, 2 bases remained unmatched. CDR3 region: CASSWGQVNQPQHF. The CDR3, as DNA: TGTGCCAGCAGCTGGGGACAGGTCAATCAGCCCCAGCATTTT.

V usage is TRBV2 and J usage is TRBJ2-5; D is undetermined. The V gene's germline CDR1 is SNHLY and CDR2 FYNNEI. The CDR3 is 14 amino acids. V dropped 0 bases and J dropped 5 bases, with 10 bases sitting between them. The CDR3 bases are TGTGCCAGCAGTGAAGCGCGGAGCTCGGAGACCCAGTACTTC. Its protein is CASSEARSSETQYF.

The chain is built from TRBV12-5 and TRBJ2-3; 8 bases match TRBD1. The V gene end was trimmed by 7 bases and the J gene end by 5 bases; junction bases not matched to a gene: 8. Looked up from germline, CDR1 is LGHNT and CDR2 is FRNRAP. There are 14 residues in the CDR3. The CDR3 region is CASALLGQGDTQYF. In DNA form, the CDR3 reads TGTGCTAGTGCCCTCCTTGGACAGGGAGATACGCAGTATTTT.

The V call is TRBV18, the J call TRBJ2-3, with 12 bases identical to TRBD2. V was pared by 3 bases and J by 3 bases, with 1 base of the junction left unmatched. This CDR3 is built from 15 residues. The germline gives CDR1 KGHSH, CDR2 LQKENI. The CDR3 coding sequence is TGTGCCAGCTCACCCGGGACTAGCGGGACAGATACGCAGTATTTT. Translating gives CASSPGTSGTDTQYF. Variable domain in full (rest from reference TRBV18 and TRBJ2-3): NAGVMQNPRHLVRRRGQEARLRCSPMKGHSHVYWYRQLPEEGLKFMVYLQKENIIDESGMPKERFSAEFPKEGPSILRIQQVVRGDSAAYFCASSPGTSGTDTQYFGPGTRLTVL.

The chain links TRBV28 to TRBJ1-1, with D perhaps matching TRBD1 (6 bases). Trimming removed 5 bases from V and 1 base from J, with 11 bases in between. CDR3 length: 14 residues. Germline lookup yields CDR1 MDHEN and CDR2 SYDVKM. The CDR3 DNA reads as TGTGCCAGCAGTCCGGGACAAGAGAACACTGAAGCTTTCTTT. Its translation is CASSPGQENTEAFF.

As DNA, the CDR3 is TGCAGTGCTAGTGTGGACTACCCAGATACGCAGTATTTT. Translated: CSASVDYPDTQYF. The V gene is TRBV20-1, the J gene TRBJ2-3, with D maybe TRBD2 (6 bases). V was trimmed by 3 bases and J by 4 bases, leaving 11 bases between them. CDR1 DFQATT and CDR2 SNEGSKA come from the germline V gene (reference sequence). This CDR3 is 13 amino acids long.

The chain links TRBV7-2 to TRBJ2-1; 7 nucleotides align to TRBD2. This CDR3 is 15 amino acids long. V lost 5 bases and J lost 7; bases outside the gene matches: 11. Germline CDR1 is SGHTA and CDR2 is FQGNSA. The CDR3 coding sequence is TGTGCCAGCAGCGGTTGGGGGGAGGGCCGGAATGAGCAGTTCTTC. Amino acids: CASSGWGEGRNEQFF.

The chain has TRBV4-3 and TRBJ2-1; D might be TRBD2 (5 bases). The V gene lost 0 bases and the J gene lost 2 bases, with 8 bases spanning the gap. CDR1 and CDR2 (germline): LGHNA, YSLEER. The CDR3 extends over 15 amino acids. The CDR3 DNA is TGCGCCAGCAGCCAAGATCAGCGGCCCTACAATGAGCAGTTCTTC. As protein: CASSQDQRPYNEQFF.

V usage is TRBV24-1 and J usage is TRBJ2-5; the D gene is possibly TRBD1 (5 bases). Germline values: CDR1 KGHDR, CDR2 SFDVKD. The CDR3 is made up of 17 amino acids. Between the trimmed V and J ends, which lost 0 bases and 2 bases, there was a span of 15 bases. Here the CDR3 DNA reads TGTGCCACCAGTGATTTGCAGGGCCTGGGGTCACAAGAGACCCAGTACTTC. As protein: CATSDLQGLGSQETQYF.

The chain joins TRBV24-1 to TRBJ2-7; 8 nucleotides agree with TRBD1. CDR1 and CDR2 from the germline V gene are KGHDR and SFDVKD. V lost 4 bases to trimming and J lost 5 bases; unmatched junction nucleotides: 12. CDR3 size: 16 residues. This CDR3 reads CATSDLGQGARNEQYF. The CDR3 DNA follows: TGTGCCACCAGTGACCTAGGACAGGGTGCGAGGAACGAGCAGTACTTC.

This chain joins TRBV27 and TRBJ2-1, with D hard to call. This CDR3 contains 14 residues. Looked up from germline, CDR1 is MNHEY and CDR2 is SMNVEV (reference sequence). Trimming cost V 5 bases and J 1 base, with 9 bases left between them. CDR3 in DNA: TGTGCCAGCAGTCCCGCCGGTTCCTACAATGAGCAGTTCTTC. Residues: CASSPAGSYNEQFF.

This rearrangement joins TRBV5-6 to TRBJ2-3; 9 nucleotides align to TRBD1. The CDR3 is 15 amino acids. Germline CDR1 SGHDT, CDR2 YYEEEE. V dropped 3 bases and J dropped 0; count of bases not matched to a gene: 2. The CDR3 loop is CASSWTGVSTDTQYF. CDR3 bases: TGTGCCAGCAGCTGGACAGGGGTAAGCACAGATACGCAGTATTTT.

The CDR3 reads CASSTRLASYNEQFF. The CDR3 region has the DNA TGTGCCAGCAGCACCCGGCTAGCGAGCTACAATGAGCAGTTCTTC. The chain is built from TRBV13 and TRBJ2-1; tentatively, D is TRBD2 (6 bases). V dropped 5 bases and J dropped 3 bases, with 14 bases sitting between them. The CDR3 contains 15 residues. Germline CDR1 is PRHDT and CDR2 is FYEKMQ (reference sequence).

The chain links TRBV29-1 to TRBJ2-6; 8 bases are a match to TRBD2. Germline CDR1 is SQVTM and CDR2 is ANQGSEA. Trimming cost V 6 bases and J 0 bases; bases outside gene matches: 4. The CDR3 is 15 amino acids. The CDR3 DNA reads as TGCAGCGTCCCGGGGGGGTCCTCTGGGGCCAACGTCCTGACTTTC. Translated: CSVPGGSSGANVLTF.

The CDR3 DNA is TGTGCCAGCCGAAAAGACTCGAGCGGGGAGCTGTTTTTT. This translates into CASRKDSSGELFF. The rearrangement links TRBV2 to TRBJ2-2; D gene uncertain. This CDR3 has 13 residues. Germline CDR1 and CDR2: SNHLY and FYNNEI. The V end lost 8 bases, the J end lost 7 bases, and 14 bases lay between the germline ends.

The chain couples TRBV18 to TRBJ2-7; D not certain. There are 13 residues in the CDR3. Germline lookup yields CDR1 KGHSH and CDR2 LQKENI. V was trimmed by 4 bases and J by 6 bases, leaving 13 bases between them. The CDR3: CASSQLTGREQYF. CDR3 DNA sequence: TGTGCCAGCTCACAACTCACGGGTCGCGAGCAGTACTTC.

The V and J genes are TRBV5-1 and TRBJ2-1; 14 nucleotides match TRBD2. The CDR3 contains 16 residues. V lost 4 bases to trimming and J lost 5 bases; unmatched junction nucleotides: 5. Germline V gene data show CDR1 as SGHRS and CDR2 as YFSETQ. The CDR3 loop is CASSLGTSGGNNEQFF. The CDR3 nucleotides read TGCGCCAGCAGCCTCGGGACTAGCGGGGGAAACAATGAGCAGTTCTTC.

This clone has only one observation. The gene calls are TRBV30 and TRBJ1-5, with 9 nucleotides matching TRBD1. Germline assignment: CDR1 GTSNPN and CDR2 SVGIG (reference sequence). CDR3 size: 15 residues. V was clipped by 2 bases and J by 4 bases; unmatched bases: 6. CDR3 DNA sequence: TGTGCCTGGAGTCTGGGACAGGGTGGGAATCAGCCCCAGCATTTT. Its translation: CAWSLGQGGNQPQHF.

This clone was detected only a few times. This chain uses TRBV28 with TRBJ1-2, with 8 bases that match TRBD1. In germline, CDR1 is MDHEN, CDR2 SYDVKM. This CDR3 spans 15 amino acids. Trimming took 7 bases from V and 2 from J; bases not matched to a gene: 9. The CDR3 protein is CASTSRTGFNYGYTF. The CDR3 DNA follows: TGTGCCAGCACTTCCCGGACAGGGTTCAACTATGGCTACACCTTC.